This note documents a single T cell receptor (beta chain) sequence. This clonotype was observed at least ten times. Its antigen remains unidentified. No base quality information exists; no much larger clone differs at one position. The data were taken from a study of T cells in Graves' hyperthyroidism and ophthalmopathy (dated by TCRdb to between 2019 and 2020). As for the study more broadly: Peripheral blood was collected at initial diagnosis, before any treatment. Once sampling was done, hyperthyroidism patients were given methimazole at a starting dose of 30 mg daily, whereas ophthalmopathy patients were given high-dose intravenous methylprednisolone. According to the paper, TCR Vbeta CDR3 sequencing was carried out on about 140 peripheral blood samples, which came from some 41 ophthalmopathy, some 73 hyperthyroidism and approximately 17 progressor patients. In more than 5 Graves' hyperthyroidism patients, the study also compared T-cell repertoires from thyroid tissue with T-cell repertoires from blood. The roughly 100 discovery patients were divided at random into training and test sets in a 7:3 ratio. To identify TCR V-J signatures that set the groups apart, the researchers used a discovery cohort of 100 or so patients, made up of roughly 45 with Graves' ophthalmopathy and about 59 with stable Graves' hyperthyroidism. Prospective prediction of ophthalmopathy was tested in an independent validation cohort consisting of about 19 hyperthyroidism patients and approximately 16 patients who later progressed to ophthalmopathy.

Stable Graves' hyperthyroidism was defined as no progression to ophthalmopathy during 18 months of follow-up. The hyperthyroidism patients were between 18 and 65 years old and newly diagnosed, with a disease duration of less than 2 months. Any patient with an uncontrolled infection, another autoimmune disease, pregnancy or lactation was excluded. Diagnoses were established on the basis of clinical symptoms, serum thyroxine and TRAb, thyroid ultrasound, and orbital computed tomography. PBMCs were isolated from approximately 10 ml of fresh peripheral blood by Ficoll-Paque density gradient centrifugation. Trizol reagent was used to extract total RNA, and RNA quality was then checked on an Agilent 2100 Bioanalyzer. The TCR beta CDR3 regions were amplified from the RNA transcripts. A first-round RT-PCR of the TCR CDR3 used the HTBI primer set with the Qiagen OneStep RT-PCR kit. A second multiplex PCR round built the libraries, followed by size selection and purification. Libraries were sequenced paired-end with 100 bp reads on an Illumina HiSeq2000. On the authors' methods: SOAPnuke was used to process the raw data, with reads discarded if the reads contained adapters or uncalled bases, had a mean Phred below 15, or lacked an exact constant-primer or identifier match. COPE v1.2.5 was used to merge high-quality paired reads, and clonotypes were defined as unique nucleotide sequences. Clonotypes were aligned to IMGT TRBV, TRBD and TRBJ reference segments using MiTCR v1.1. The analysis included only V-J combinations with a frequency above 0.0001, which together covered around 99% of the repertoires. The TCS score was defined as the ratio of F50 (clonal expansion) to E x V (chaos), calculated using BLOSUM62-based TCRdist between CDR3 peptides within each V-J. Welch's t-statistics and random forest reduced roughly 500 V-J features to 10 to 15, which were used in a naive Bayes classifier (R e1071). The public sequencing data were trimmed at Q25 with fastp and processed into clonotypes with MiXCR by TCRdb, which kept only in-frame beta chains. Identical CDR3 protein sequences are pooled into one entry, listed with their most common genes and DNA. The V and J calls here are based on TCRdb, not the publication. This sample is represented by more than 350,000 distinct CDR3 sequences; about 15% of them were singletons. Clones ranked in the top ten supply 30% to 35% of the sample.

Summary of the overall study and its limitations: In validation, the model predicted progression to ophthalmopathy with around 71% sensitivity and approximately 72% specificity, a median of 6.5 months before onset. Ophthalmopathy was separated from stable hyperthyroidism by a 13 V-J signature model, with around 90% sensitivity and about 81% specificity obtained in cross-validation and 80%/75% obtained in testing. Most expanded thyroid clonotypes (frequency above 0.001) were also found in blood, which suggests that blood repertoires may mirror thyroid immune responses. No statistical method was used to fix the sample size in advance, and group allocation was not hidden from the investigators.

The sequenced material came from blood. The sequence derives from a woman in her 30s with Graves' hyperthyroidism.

At the DNA level, the sequence is TGCAGTGCTAGTCGACAGGGTAGCTACAATGAGCAGTTCTTC. It is translated as CSASRQGSYNEQFF. Recombination connected TRBV20-1 to TRBJ2-1; 7 bases in the junction line up with TRBD1. CDR1 is given as DFQATT and CDR2 as SNEGSKA, both from the germline V gene (reference sequence). The CDR3 runs 14 residues from the cysteine to the phenylalanine. Only the CDR3 DNA is retained, 42 bases long and in frame from the first base. Compared with germline, V lacks 3 bases and J lacks 3 bases; bases without a gene match: 5.